A selection of T cell receptor beta chains follows, all from one sample in a study of blood T cell repertoires in COVID-19. TCRdb keeps only in-frame clones here, not all; method: immunoSEQ multiplex PCR. The sample lists 110,000 or so clones, more than 85% occurring once. Sequencing was performed on peripheral blood. The receptors originated from a human donor with acute or convalescent COVID-19. The donor label of this sample is uncertain. CDR3s include the opening cysteine and the closing phenylalanine or tryptophan. D genes are given only for firm matches. Not every row has a clone size; where given, it reads once, few, many or a size class.

d_call j_call clone_size v_call cdr3_aa cdr3_nt
TRBD2 TRBJ2-1 - TRBV5-1 CASSSGGTQYNEQFF TGCGCCAGCAGCTCGGGAGGGACTCAATACAATGAGCAGTTCTTC
TRBD1 TRBJ2-7 - TRBV10-3 CAIRGQQGNEQYF TGTGCCATCAGGGGTCAACAGGGGAACGAGCAGTACTTC
- TRBJ2-1 - TRBV4-1 CASSLQGDYNEQFF TGCGCCAGCAGCCTACAGGGAGACTACAATGAGCAGTTCTTC
- TRBJ2-5 - TRBV6-2/TRBV6-3 CASSSTRGQETQYF TGTGCCAGCAGCTCCACCAGGGGCCAAGAGACCCAGTACTTC
TRBD2 TRBJ2-7 - TRBV5-4 CASSLDPFASGGIYEQYF TGTGCCAGCAGCCTCGACCCCTTTGCTAGCGGGGGAATCTACGAGCAGTACTTC
TRBD2 TRBJ2-1 - TRBV6-5 CASSYGLAGGQNEQFF TGTGCCAGCAGTTATGGACTAGCGGGAGGGCAAAATGAGCAGTTCTTC
TRBD1 TRBJ1-5 - TRBV7-9 CASSIGTGGQPQHF TGTGCCAGCAGCATCGGGACAGGGGGTCAGCCCCAGCATTTT
- TRBJ1-1 few TRBV5-1 CASSLDRVNTEAFF TGCGCCAGCAGCTTGGACAGGGTAAACACTGAAGCTTTCTTT
- TRBJ2-6 - TRBV5-8 CASSPQLSGANVLTF TGTGCCAGCAGCCCACAGCTCTCTGGGGCCAACGTCCTGACTTTC
TRBD2 TRBJ2-1 - TRBV7-6 CASSSGGLAGRNSYNEQFF TGTGCCAGCAGTTCAGGTGGACTAGCGGGCCGAAACTCCTACAATGAGCAGTTCTTC
- TRBJ1-1 - TRBV7-9 CASSPTGGDTNTEAFF TGTGCCAGCAGCCCTACCGGAGGGGATACGAACACTGAAGCTTTCTTT
- TRBJ1-3 - TRBV10-3 CAISDSTGSGNTIYF TGTGCCATCAGTGACTCGACAGGCTCTGGAAACACCATATATTTT
- TRBJ1-1 - TRBV11-3 CASSLSTGNTEAFF TGTGCCAGCAGCCTTTCGACGGGAAACACTGAAGCTTTCTTT
TRBD2 TRBJ2-5 - TRBV2 CASSDVPGSGRETQYF TGTGCCAGCAGTGACGTACCGGGGAGCGGGAGGGAGACCCAGTACTTC
TRBD1 TRBJ2-7 - TRBV12-5 CASAPARGTGPYEQYF TGTGCTAGTGCCCCCGCCAGGGGGACAGGGCCCTACGAGCAGTACTTC
TRBD1 TRBJ1-1 few TRBV19 CASSPDRRASLNTEAFF TGTGCCAGTAGCCCGGACAGGCGCGCTTCTTTAAACACTGAAGCTTTCTTT
TRBD2 TRBJ2-2 - TRBV6-5 CASSYGLATGELFF TGTGCCAGCAGTTACGGACTAGCCACCGGGGAGCTGTTTTTT
TRBD1 TRBJ1-1 - TRBV3-1/TRBV3-2 CASSLGQGGTEAFF TGTGCCAGCAGCCTGGGACAGGGCGGCACTGAAGCTTTCTTT
- TRBJ1-1 - TRBV3-1/TRBV3-2 CASSHVAGKGPEAFF TGTGCCAGCAGCCATGTGGCGGGGAAAGGGCCTGAAGCTTTCTTT
TRBD2 TRBJ2-7 - TRBV18 CASSPSITSGGYEQYF TGTGCCAGCTCACCGTCAATAACTAGCGGGGGTTACGAGCAGTACTTC
- TRBJ2-3 few TRBV11-2 CASSYVDSTDTQYF TGTGCCAGCAGCTACGTCGACTCCACAGATACGCAGTATTTT
- TRBJ2-6 - TRBV5-1 CASTGSSGANVLTF TGCGCCAGCACAGGGTCATCTGGGGCCAACGTCCTGACTTTC
- TRBJ1-1 once TRBV6-5 CASSFQGIVRTEAFF TGTGCCAGCAGTTTTCAGGGGATTGTGCGCACTGAAGCTTTCTTT
TRBD1 TRBJ2-2 - TRBV5-1 CASSLQGANTGELFF TGCGCCAGCAGCCTACAGGGGGCGAACACCGGGGAGCTGTTTTTT
- TRBJ2-3 once TRBV28 CASSLWGDGTDTQYF TGTGCCAGCAGTTTATGGGGTGACGGGACAGATACGCAGTATTTT
TRBD2 TRBJ2-1 - TRBV29-1 CSVDRTSYEQFF TGCAGCGTGGACCGGACTAGCTATGAGCAGTTCTTC
- TRBJ1-3 once TRBV15 CATSSAGGNTIYF TGTGCCACCAGCAGCGCGGGGGGAAACACCATATATTTT
TRBD2 TRBJ2-2 - TRBV18 CASMRERTSNTGELFF TGTGCCAGCATGCGGGAGCGGACCTCGAACACCGGGGAGCTGTTTTTT
- TRBJ1-2 - TRBV29-1 CSVDPVLNYGYTF TGCAGCGTTGATCCGGTTTTAAACTATGGCTACACCTTC
TRBD1 TRBJ1-1 - TRBV7-8 CASSSGTGLGTEAFF TGTGCCAGCAGCAGCGGGACAGGGCTGGGAACTGAAGCTTTCTTT
- TRBJ1-2 once TRBV9 CASSSALDRSGGYTF TGTGCCAGCAGCTCCGCACTAGACAGGTCGGGTGGCTACACCTTC
TRBD2 TRBJ2-1 - TRBV4-3 CASRSSGGADEQFF TGCGCCAGCAGGAGTAGCGGGGGGGCCGATGAGCAGTTCTTC
TRBD1 TRBJ1-6 - TRBV7-9 CASSLGGQGGSPLHF TGTGCCAGCAGCTTAGGGGGACAGGGAGGTTCACCCCTCCACTTT
- TRBJ2-2 - TRBV10-2 CASSDRQGNTGELFF TGCGCCAGCAGTGATCGGCAGGGAAACACCGGGGAGCTGTTTTTT
TRBD1 TRBJ1-4 - TRBV6-5 CASRQTGMNEKLFF TGTGCCAGCAGGCAGACAGGGATGAATGAAAAACTGTTTTTT
TRBD1 TRBJ1-2 - TRBV7-9 CASSLGQAIANYGYTF TGTGCCAGCAGCCTGGGACAGGCGATAGCTAACTATGGCTACACCTTC
TRBD1 TRBJ2-1 - TRBV7-9 CASSLGDRVNEQFF TGTGCCAGCAGCTTAGGGGACAGGGTGAATGAGCAGTTCTTC
- TRBJ1-6 - TRBV6-1 CASSEAPVHSPLHF TGTGCCAGCAGTGAAGCGCCAGTTCATTCACCCCTCCACTTT
- TRBJ1-4 - TRBV18 CASSPQGSEKLFF TGTGCCAGCTCACCCCAGGGGTCGGAAAAACTGTTTTTT
- TRBJ1-2 once TRBV7-2 CASSLGGPYGYTF TGTGCCAGCAGCTTGGGCGGGCCCTATGGCTACACCTTC
TRBD2 TRBJ2-5 - TRBV4-3 CASSQEERERVTQYF TGCGCCAGCAGCCAAGAGGAGCGGGAGAGGGTGACCCAGTACTTC
- TRBJ1-2 once TRBV19 CASTEGGVFRGYTF TGTGCCAGTACCGAGGGGGGGGTCTTCCGTGGCTACACCTTC
- TRBJ2-3 - TRBV27 CASSPDPGSTDTQYF TGTGCCAGCAGTCCAGATCCAGGTAGCACAGATACGCAGTATTTT
TRBD1 TRBJ2-5 few TRBV6-6 CASRTGGGETQYF TGTGCCAGCAGGACAGGGGGAGGAGAGACCCAGTACTTC
- TRBJ1-2 - TRBV7-2 CASSFEIQGRGTF TGTGCCAGCAGCTTCGAGATACAGGGCCGGGGCACCTTC
TRBD1 TRBJ1-1 - TRBV11-2 CASSLGDRGITEAFF TGTGCCAGCAGCTTAGGGGACAGGGGAATAACTGAAGCTTTCTTT